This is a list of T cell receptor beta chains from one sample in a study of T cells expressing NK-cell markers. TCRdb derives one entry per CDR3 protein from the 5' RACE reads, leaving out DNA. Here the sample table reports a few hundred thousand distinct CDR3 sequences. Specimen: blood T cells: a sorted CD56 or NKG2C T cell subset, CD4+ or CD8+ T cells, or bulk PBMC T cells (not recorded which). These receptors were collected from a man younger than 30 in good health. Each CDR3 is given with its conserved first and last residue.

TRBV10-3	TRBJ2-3	CAIRLRGTMEADTQYF
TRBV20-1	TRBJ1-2	CSAPGYDGYTF
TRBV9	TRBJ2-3	CASSGRGTLRDTQYF
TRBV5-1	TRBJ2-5	CASSASPGETQYF
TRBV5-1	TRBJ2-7	CASSLLGPDRLKNYEQYF
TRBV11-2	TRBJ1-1	CASSRSLQGVTEAFF
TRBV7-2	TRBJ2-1	CASSRDKGNYNEQFF
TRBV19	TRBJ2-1	CASSIVSGRNNEQFF
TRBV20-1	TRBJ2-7	CSASLHARDYIYEQYF
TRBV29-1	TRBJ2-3	CSGGTGGDYTQYF
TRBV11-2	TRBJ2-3	CASSHSWFPTPRSTDTQYF
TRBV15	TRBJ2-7	CATSRARGPLYEQYF